The present T cell receptor beta chain was sequenced within a study of T cell responses to AZD1222 COVID-19 vaccine. Clones were sequenced by immunoSEQ multiplex PCR, and TCRdb holds only the in-frame ones, with some missing. The sample has 150,000 or so clones, roughly 90% seen once. Germline V gene data show CDR1 as LNHDA and CDR2 as SQIVND (reference sequence). Losses at the gene ends were 3 bases for V and 5 bases for J; bases not matched to a gene: 6. The CDR3 totals 14 residues. Sequences were derived from peripheral blood, sampled on day 0 of AZD1222 vaccination. The genes are TRBV19 and TRBJ2-7, with 8 bases identical to TRBD1. This clonotype originated in an adult in good health. The CDR3 protein is CASSMTGVIDEQYF. The DNA of the CDR3 is TGTGCCAGTAGTATGACAGGGGTTATCGACGAGCAGTACTTC.